One T cell receptor beta chain is described in this entry. Antigen specificity is unknown. This may stem from a read error, because a much larger clone lies one nucleotide away. The sample is drawn from a study of molecular identifiers for immune sequencing clone quantification. Study conclusions and caveats: Among one million naive cells, spiked Jurkat TCR RNA from a single cell was reportedly detectable. Over 99% of CMV-specific effector molecules, but under 1% of naive ones, were in clones above 20 copies.

Sorting captured naive CD8 T cells as CD8+CD4-CCR7+CD45RA+. Germline V gives CDR1 MGHDK, CDR2 SYGVNS. The CDR3 is 12 residues long. MiXCR, applied by TCRdb to the PCR reads, yields one record per CDR3 protein. The sample records more than 85,000 distinct CDR3 sequences, 30% to 45% being singletons. The chain is built from TRBV25-1 and TRBJ2-1, with D uncertain. Sequencing input: naive CD8+ T cells from blood, with Jurkat cell RNA spiked in. Subset meaning: FACS-sorted CD8+CD4-CCR7+CD45RA+ naive T cells. This receptor was taken from a human donor in good health. Some libraries in this study had Jurkat cell RNA spiked in. The chain's CDR3 is CASRIGGNEQIF. The CDR3 coding sequence is TGTGCCAGCAGGATAGGTGGCAATGAGCAGATCTTC.